This T cell receptor beta chain was identified in a study of blood T cell repertoires in COVID-19. Study context: From T cells, B-cell-depleted T cells, or PBMCs came the material, which was cDNA or gDNA.

Per the authors' pipeline: Amplification from reference gene primers served as the basis for estimated nucleated cell counts. The method was immunoSEQ multiplex PCR; TCRdb's version includes in-frame clones alone and lacks a portion of them. That table is the source of V, J and clone size, and D and trimming were worked out from the DNA. The repertoire holds about 120,000 clones, with about four fifths as singletons. This clone has just one count. The CDR3 loop spans 15 amino acids. Germline V gene lookup returns CDR1 MDHEN and CDR2 SYDVKM. V dropped 1 base and J dropped 7; count of bases not matched to a gene: 7.

Material for sequencing was peripheral blood. This clonotype was sampled from a human donor in a cohort sampled during active COVID-19. The chain employs TRBV28 and TRBJ2-7; 10 bases match TRBD1. The CDR3 DNA follows: TGTGCCAGCAGTTTATCGACACGGACAGGGGGGGAGCAGTACTTC. Protein: CASSLSTRTGGEQYF.